What follows are 30 T cell receptor beta chains derived from one specimen sequenced in a study of T cells in women clearing cervical HPV infection. Sequencing used immunoSEQ multiplex PCR; TCRdb keeps in-frame clones, though not all of them. This listing includes some 37,000 clones. Sequenced material: blood buffy coat. All receptors come from a woman aged 18-70 years with a cervical HPV16 infection that either progressed to CIN3+ or cleared (not recorded which).

Concerning this clone: The read is 3 residues too short to cover the CDR3 end, so that end is filled in from the germline J gene. V and J are TRBV6-4 and TRBJ2-2; 7 bases align to TRBD2. The V segment lost 6 bases and the J segment 4 bases; nucleotides outside the gene matches: 5. Germline values: CDR1 MRHNA, CDR2 SNTAGT. This CDR3 has 14 residues. The CDR3 bases that were read are TGTGCCAGCAGCAGCGGGACGACCACCGGGGAG. It codes for CASSSGTTTGE. The entire CDR3 protein reads CASSSGTTTGELFF.

With regard to this clone: The read finishes 3 residues shy of the CDR3 end, and the germline J gene is used to complete it. The rearrangement joins TRBV7-6 to TRBJ1-3, with TRBD1 as a possible D gene (6 bases). CDR1 and CDR2 from the germline V gene are SGHVS and FNYEAQ. Trimming shortened V by 2 bases and J by 4 bases, and 12 bases separated the two germline ends. The CDR3 has 15 residues. The CDR3 loop is CASSLFEGEGNTIYF. The CDR3 DNA, read in part, is TGTGCCAGCAGCTTATTTGAGGGGGAAGGAAACACC.

Details on this clone: The CDR3 end falls 3 residues outside the read, so it is completed with the germline J gene. This rearrangement joins TRBV20-1 to TRBJ1-1; D ambiguous. CDR3 size: 13 residues. V lost 0 bases and J lost 3, with 8 bases in between. Germline V gene data show CDR1 as DFQATT and CDR2 as SNEGSKA (reference sequence). CDR3 bases read: TGCAGTGCTAGAGAAGACGGGGACACTGAA. Its protein is CSAREDGDTE. Given in full, the CDR3 is CSAREDGDTEAFF.

About this clone itself: Read coverage stops 3 residues before the CDR3 terminus; the germline J gene supplies the remainder. The chain combines TRBV6-2 or TRBV6-3 with TRBJ2-1, with D tentatively TRBD2 (6 bases). CDR3 length: 15 residues. Germline CDR1 reads MNHEY; CDR2 reads SVGEGT. V lost 5 bases to trimming and J lost 0 bases, with 11 bases between them. CDR3 region: CASSRSGISYNEQFF. CDR3 DNA (partial): TGTGCCAGCAGTCGTAGCGGTATCTCCTACAATGAG.

About this clone: The read ends 3 residues early relative to the CDR3; the germline J gene fills the gap. The chain combines TRBV13 with TRBJ2-3; 8 bases agree with TRBD1. V lost 4 bases to trimming and J lost 0 bases; unmatched junction nucleotides: 3. The CDR3 totals 15 residues. Looked up from germline, CDR1 is PRHDT and CDR2 is FYEKMQ (reference sequence). CDR3 sequence reads: CASSSRDRSTDTQYF. The covered CDR3 bases are TGTGCCAGCAGCTCCCGGGACAGGAGCACAGATACG.

Remarks on this clone: The junction departs from germline at one end; a sequencing error may be responsible. The read ends 3 residues before the CDR3 terminus; that terminus is restored from the germline J gene. The chain is built from TRBV4-2 and TRBJ2-3; 10 bases match TRBD1. Germline CDR1 reads LGHNA; CDR2 reads YNFKEQ. CDR3 size: 16 residues. CDR3 DNA, as far as it was read: TGCGCCAGCAGCCAAGAACTGGGACAGGGGTCAGATACG. Translation gives CASSQELGQGSDT. The CDR3 as a whole reads CASSQELGQGSDTQYF.

Note on this clone: Read sequence stops 3 residues before the CDR3 end, and the germline J gene provides the missing end. This chain connects TRBV5-1 to TRBJ2-3; D is uncertain. The V gene lost 0 bases and the J gene lost 0 bases, with 8 bases spanning the gap. The CDR3 totals 15 residues. The germline V gene encodes CDR1 SGHRS and CDR2 YFSETQ. Incomplete CDR3 DNA: TGCGCCAGCAGCTTGGAACTACCCAGCACAGATACG. This translates into CASSLELPSTDT. The complete CDR3 reads CASSLELPSTDTQYF.

Regarding this clone: The CDR3 extends 3 residues past the end of the read, so its final part is completed from the germline J gene. V gene TRBV12-3 or TRBV12-4 combines with J gene TRBJ2-5; the D gene is possibly TRBD1 (6 bases). The CDR3 has 12 residues. Deletions cut 8 bases from V and 3 bases from J, with 10 bases between. CDR3 DNA, as far as it was read: TGTGCCAGCCAGGGGAGAGAAGAGACC. Its protein is CASQGREET. The CDR3 in its entirety is CASQGREETQYF.

Remarks on this clone: The read is 3 residues too short to cover the CDR3 end, so that end is filled in from the germline J gene. The rearrangement joins TRBV6-2 or TRBV6-3 to TRBJ2-2, with D perhaps matching TRBD2 (5 bases). V lost 7 bases and J lost 1, with 10 bases in between. Germline assignment: CDR1 MNHEY and CDR2 SVGEGT. This CDR3 has 14 amino acids. The CDR3 loop reads CASMRVGNTGELFF. The DNA read from the CDR3 is TGTGCCAGCATGAGGGTCGGGAACACCGGGGAG.

As for this clone: The read finishes 3 residues shy of the CDR3 end, and the germline J gene is used to complete it. V usage is TRBV20-1 and J usage is TRBJ2-2, with 11 bases identical to TRBD2. Germline loops: CDR1 DFQATT, CDR2 SNEGSKA (reference sequence). CDR3 length equals 15 residues. V gave up 5 bases and J gave up 5 bases; unmatched junction bases: 7. The covered CDR3 bases are TGCAGTGCTCCAGGGACTAGCGGTAAAACCGGGGAG. Encoded protein: CSAPGTSGKTGE. The entire CDR3 sequence reads CSAPGTSGKTGELFF.

The CDR3 spells CASSPTPQYTDTQYF. CDR3 DNA, as far as it was read: TGTGCCAGCAGCCCCACCCCCCAGTACACAGATACG. The J gene is TRBJ2-3, the V gene TRBV9; D unresolved. From the germline J gene comes the end of the CDR3, since the read stops 3 residues before it. V was cut by 4 bases and J by 2 bases, with 14 bases left in between. This CDR3 is 15 amino acids long. CDR1 and CDR2 (germline): SGDLS, YYNGEE.

In the case of this clone: The observed sequence ends 3 residues before the CDR3 terminus, with the missing tail filled in from the germline J gene. The rearrangement joins TRBV7-2 to TRBJ1-2, with 9 bases lining up with TRBD1. Germline trimming cut 4 bases from V and 4 bases from J; bases unmatched to any gene: 7. The CDR3 contains 15 residues. Germline V gives CDR1 SGHTA, CDR2 FQGNSA. CDR3 amino acids: CASSSHRGLAYGYTF. The sequenced CDR3 bases are TGTGCCAGCAGCTCACACAGGGGGCTGGCCTATGGC.

Turning to this clone: Sequencing ends 3 residues short of the CDR3 end; the germline J gene provides the rest. V gene TRBV19 combines with J gene TRBJ2-7; TRBD1 matches at 9 bases. Germline trimming cut 9 bases from V and 0 bases from J; bases unmatched to any gene: 18. This CDR3 contains 18 residues. Germline values: CDR1 LNHDA, CDR2 SQIVND (reference sequence). The CDR3 loop reads CARANVPFRDRVSYEQYF. CDR3 DNA, as far as it was read: TGTGCCAGGGCGAACGTGCCCTTCCGGGACAGGGTCTCCTACGAG.

In regard to this clone: The read is 3 residues too short to cover the CDR3 end, so that end is filled in from the germline J gene. The chain recombines TRBV27 with TRBJ1-2; a weak D match, TRBD1 (6 bases). The CDR3 runs 15 residues. Germline loops: CDR1 MNHEY, CDR2 SMNVEV (reference sequence). Trimming cost V 0 bases and J 3 bases, with 11 bases left between them. CDR3: CASSLSYRADYGYTF. CDR3 bases read: TGTGCCAGCAGTTTATCGTACAGGGCGGACTATGGC.

For this clone: The read halts 3 residues ahead of the CDR3 end, with the missing end drawn from the germline J gene. This chain joins TRBV4-1 and TRBJ1-2, with D hard to call. V was shortened by 0 bases and J by 4 bases, with 15 bases between the two germline ends. The germline gives CDR1 MGHRA, CDR2 YSYEKL. The CDR3 spans 16 residues. CDR3 DNA (partial): TGCGCCAGCAGCCAAGATCAGGCAAGCCGCCTCTATGGC. Protein: CASSQDQASRLYG. The full CDR3 reads CASSQDQASRLYGYTF.

As to this clone: The read terminates 3 residues before the CDR3 end, so the remaining end is supplied by the germline J gene. This chain connects TRBV5-1 to TRBJ1-4; 8 nucleotides agree with TRBD1. Germline lookup yields CDR1 SGHRS and CDR2 YFSETQ. V shed 1 base and J 4 bases; nucleotides not matched to a gene: 9. CDR3 size: 17 residues. Incomplete CDR3 DNA: TGCGCCAGCAGCTTGACGAGGCAGGGGGCGAGTAATGAAAAA. As protein: CASSLTRQGASNEK. The full CDR3 is CASSLTRQGASNEKLFF.

Worth noting for this clone: Read coverage stops 3 residues before the CDR3 terminus; the germline J gene supplies the remainder. The V gene is TRBV4-2, the J gene TRBJ2-3; 11 bases line up with TRBD2. Germline V gene sequence: CDR1 LGHNA, CDR2 YNFKEQ. The CDR3 covers 16 residues. Trimming cost V 4 bases and J 0 bases; bases outside gene matches: 3. Partial CDR3 DNA: TGTGCCAGCAGCCTAACTAGCGGGGGCAGCACAGATACG. Translated, it gives CASSLTSGGSTDT. The CDR3 reads in full as CASSLTSGGSTDTQYF.

Regarding this clone: Coverage ceases 3 residues before the CDR3 finishes, and the germline J gene fills in the end. The rearrangement links TRBV20-1 to TRBJ1-5; a weak D match, TRBD1 (5 bases). Germline V gene sequence: CDR1 DFQATT, CDR2 SNEGSKA (reference sequence). CDR3 length: 16 residues. Trimming stripped 2 bases from V and 2 bases from J, with 16 bases between. CDR3 sequence: CSARPLGQGGNQPQHF. The sequenced part of the CDR3 DNA is TGCAGTGCTAGACCTTTGGGCCAGGGAGGCAATCAGCCC.

In the case of this clone: The CDR3 end is not reached by the read, which stops 3 residues before it; the germline J gene fills it in. The genes are TRBV28 and TRBJ2-2, with 8 bases fitting TRBD2. Germline V CDR1 and CDR2: MDHEN, SYDVKM. V was pared by 6 bases and J by 1 base, with 4 bases of the junction left unmatched. This CDR3 comprises 15 residues. The CDR3 loop is CASRGGLGNTGELFF. Incomplete CDR3 DNA: TGTGCCAGCAGGGGGGGACTAGGGAACACCGGGGAG.

On this clone: The missing CDR3 end, 3 residues past where the read stops, is filled in from the germline J gene. This rearrangement joins TRBV20-1 to TRBJ1-1, with 8 nucleotides matching TRBD1. In germline, CDR1 is DFQATT, CDR2 SNEGSKA (reference sequence). The CDR3 sequence is 15 residues long. The junction had 12 bases not matched to a gene; V was cut back by 5 bases and J by 4 bases. The CDR3 here is CSAPWTGWATTEAFF. The covered CDR3 bases are TGCAGTGCTCCCTGGACAGGGTGGGCAACCACTGAA.

CDR3 loop: CASSRTSGSYEQYF. CDR3 DNA, as far as it was read: TGTGCCAGCAGCCGGACTAGCGGGAGCTACGAG. This chain joins TRBV7-2 and TRBJ2-7, with 13 positions matching TRBD2. The read is 3 residues too short to cover the CDR3 end, so that end is filled in from the germline J gene. V was clipped by 5 bases and J by 3 bases; unmatched bases: 1. The CDR3 runs to 14 residues. In germline, CDR1 is SGHTA, CDR2 FQGNSA.

With regard to this clone: The read falls 3 residues short of the CDR3 end, and the missing part is taken from the germline J gene. The chain links TRBV29-1 to TRBJ2-4, with D possibly being TRBD1 (5 bases). This CDR3 contains 14 residues. CDR1 and CDR2 (germline): SQVTM, ANQGSEA. Trimming shortened V by 4 bases and J by 0 bases, and 10 bases separated the two germline ends. The DNA read from the CDR3 is TGCAGCGTTGGGGGCAAATTAGCCAAAAACATT. It yields the protein CSVGGKLAKNI. The full CDR3 reads CSVGGKLAKNIQYF.

Notes on this clone: Coverage ceases 3 residues before the CDR3 finishes, and the germline J gene fills in the end. The chain has TRBV10-1 and TRBJ2-2; no firm D call. The germline V and J ends were trimmed by 1 base and 4 bases, with 16 bases remaining between them. The V gene's germline CDR1 is WNHNN and CDR2 SYGVQD (reference sequence). The CDR3 is 17 residues long. The CDR3 is CASSEFPGAKSTGELFF. The DNA read from the CDR3 is TGCGCCAGCAGTGAGTTCCCCGGTGCCAAGAGCACCGGGGAG.

Notes on this clone: The CDR3 is cut off 3 residues early in the read; its end comes from the germline J gene. The gene calls are TRBV5-1 and TRBJ2-2, with TRBD2 identical over 10 bases. CDR1 and CDR2 (germline): SGHRS, YFSETQ. The CDR3 covers 15 residues. With 4 bases clipped from V and 5 bases from J, the junction kept 5 bases outside the gene matches. The CDR3 here is CASSLGTSVTGELFF. The DNA read from the CDR3 is TGCGCCAGCAGCCTAGGGACTAGCGTGACCGGGGAG.

Comment on this clone: Read coverage stops 3 residues before the CDR3 terminus; the germline J gene supplies the remainder. The rearrangement uses TRBV19 and TRBJ1-4; perhaps TRBD1 as D (5 bases). This CDR3 has 14 amino acids. The germline V gene encodes CDR1 LNHDA and CDR2 SQIVND (reference sequence). Trimming pared 5 bases from V and 3 bases from J, leaving 10 bases between. CDR3 in amino acids: CASSAGEANEKLFF. The DNA read from the CDR3 is TGTGCCAGTAGTGCGGGGGAGGCTAATGAAAAA.

In the case of this clone: The sequence runs out 3 residues before the end of the CDR3; the remainder is reconstructed from the germline J gene. J is TRBJ2-3 and V is TRBV18; D is ambiguous. The CDR3 loop spans 15 amino acids. Trimming stripped 3 bases from V and 2 bases from J, with 12 bases between. Per germline, CDR1 KGHSH and CDR2 LQKENI. CDR3 bases read: TGTGCCAGCTCACCGGGTAGGGCGAACACAGATACG. It translates to CASSPGRANTDT. The full-length CDR3 reads as CASSPGRANTDTQYF.

Points on this clone: The read finishes 3 residues shy of the CDR3 end, and the germline J gene is used to complete it. The chain uses TRBV5-1 and TRBJ2-1, with 11 bases that match TRBD2. There are 17 residues in the CDR3. Germline V gene lookup returns CDR1 SGHRS and CDR2 YFSETQ. V lost 4 bases to trimming and J lost 9 bases; unmatched junction nucleotides: 15. The CDR3 DNA, read in part, is TGCGCCAGCAGCAGGGCCGGGACTAGCGGCAGGCGGAGTGAG. Its translation is CASSRAGTSGRRSE. The full CDR3 is CASSRAGTSGRRSEQFF.

A note on this clone: Read data end 3 residues before the CDR3 end; the end is taken from the germline J gene. The chain has TRBV30 and TRBJ2-5; no definite D call. The germline CDR1 and CDR2 sequences are GTSNPN and SVGIG (reference sequence). The CDR3 loop spans 14 amino acids. The germline V and J ends were trimmed by 0 bases and 2 bases, with 10 bases remaining between them. CDR3 bases read: TGTGCCTGGAGTGTCGGGTTAGGTCAAGAGACC. Translating gives CAWSVGLGQET. The CDR3 in its entirety is CAWSVGLGQETQYF.

Frequency places this clone as medium-sized. The observed sequence ends 3 residues before the CDR3 terminus, with the missing tail filled in from the germline J gene. The chain has TRBV6-2 or TRBV6-3 and TRBJ2-7; 11 bases are a match to TRBD1. CDR1 MNHEY and CDR2 SVGEGT come from the germline V gene. The CDR3 runs 16 residues. The ends lost 4 bases at V and 5 bases at J; junction bases unmatched: 10. The CDR3 sequence is CASSSIPGQGDDEQYF. The CDR3 bases that were read are TGTGCCAGCAGTTCCATTCCGGGACAGGGGGACGACGAG.

Turning to this clone: The DNA ends 3 residues before the CDR3 does, and the rest of the CDR3 is filled in from the germline J gene. The V and J genes are TRBV14 and TRBJ1-2; possibly TRBD1 for D (5 bases). This CDR3 region has 15 residues. Germline V lookup: CDR1 SGHDN, CDR2 FVKESK. Trimming took 4 bases from V and 5 from J, leaving 17 bases between them. The sequenced part of the CDR3 DNA is TGTGCCAGCAGCCCATTATCGCGGGGGGGGTATGGC. Protein: CASSPLSRGGYG. The whole CDR3 protein reads CASSPLSRGGYGYTF.